This TCR beta chain was documented in a study of sequential checkpoint blockade in melanoma. Background on the study: After both sequences, patients received maintenance nivolumab.

The CDR3 is 16 residues long. The V end lost 6 bases, the J end lost 8 bases, and 21 bases lay between the germline ends. Germline values: CDR1 SGHDT, CDR2 YYEEEE. The method was immunoSEQ multiplex PCR; TCRdb's version includes in-frame clones alone and lacks a portion of them. The data hold around 20,000 clones, with around 75% observed a single time. Sample treatment: randomized to nivolumab then ipilimumab (arm A) or the reverse (arm B). The chain joins TRBV5-6 to TRBJ1-6, with D perhaps TRBD1 (5 bases). Specimen: CD8+ T cells sorted from blood (inferred from file names), collected from a patient given nivolumab and ipilimumab in sequence. The receptor was isolated from a human donor with melanoma. CDR3 coding DNA: TGTGCCAGCACCTCGCGGGGTGGGGGATATCATTCACCCCTCCACTTT. The encoded protein is CASTSRGGGYHSPLHF.